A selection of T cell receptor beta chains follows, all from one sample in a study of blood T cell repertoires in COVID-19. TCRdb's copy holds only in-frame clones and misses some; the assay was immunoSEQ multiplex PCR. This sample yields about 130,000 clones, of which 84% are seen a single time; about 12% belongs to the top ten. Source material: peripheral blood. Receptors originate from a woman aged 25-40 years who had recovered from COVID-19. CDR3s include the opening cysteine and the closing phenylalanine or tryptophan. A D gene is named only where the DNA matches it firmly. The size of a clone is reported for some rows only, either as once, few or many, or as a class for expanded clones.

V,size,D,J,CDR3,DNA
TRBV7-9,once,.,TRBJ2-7,CASSLASVGPRNEQYF,TGTGCCAGCAGCTTAGCGTCGGTGGGCCCAAGGAACGAGCAGTACTTC
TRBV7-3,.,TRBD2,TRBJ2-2,CASSSRGGPNTGELFF,TGTGCCAGCAGCTCACGGGGGGGCCCTAACACCGGGGAGCTGTTTTTT
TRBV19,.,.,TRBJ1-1,CATHMDGNPEAFF,TGTGCCACCCACATGGACGGGAACCCTGAAGCTTTCTTT
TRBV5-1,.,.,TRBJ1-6,CASSFGGEQRNSPLHF,TGCGCCAGCAGCTTCGGCGGGGAACAGAGGAATTCACCCCTCCACTTT
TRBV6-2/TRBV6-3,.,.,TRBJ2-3,CASSPAASTDTQYF,TGTGCCAGCAGTCCAGCGGCTAGCACAGATACGCAGTATTTT
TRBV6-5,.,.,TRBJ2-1,CASSRGAVSYNEQFF,TGTGCCAGCAGCAGGGGGGCAGTATCCTACAATGAGCAGTTCTTC
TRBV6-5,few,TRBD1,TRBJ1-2,CASSYRGTGEPYGYTF,TGTGCCAGCAGTTACCGGGGGACAGGGGAGCCCTATGGCTACACCTTC
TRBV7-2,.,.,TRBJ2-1,CASSLAPFGRFSYNEQFF,TGTGCCAGCAGCTTAGCGCCTTTCGGCAGGTTCTCCTACAATGAGCAGTTCTTC
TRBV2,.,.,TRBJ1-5,CASSEGDFARQPQHF,TGTGCCAGCAGTGAAGGGGACTTTGCCCGGCAGCCCCAGCATTTT
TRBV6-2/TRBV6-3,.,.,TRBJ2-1,CASSQSSNEQFF,TGTGCCAGCAGTCAGTCCTCCAATGAGCAGTTCTTC
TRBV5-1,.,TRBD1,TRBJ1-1,CASSVGQGNGEAFF,TGCGCCAGCAGCGTAGGACAGGGGAACGGGGAAGCTTTCTTT
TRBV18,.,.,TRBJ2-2,CASSYQASNTGELFF,TGTGCCAGCTCATACCAGGCCTCGAACACCGGGGAGCTGTTTTTT
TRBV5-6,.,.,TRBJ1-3,CASSLNAVGNTIYF,TGTGCCAGCAGCTTGAACGCGGTTGGAAACACCATATATTTT
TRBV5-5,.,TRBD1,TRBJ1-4,CASSWGDRGGNEKLFF,TGTGCCAGCAGCTGGGGGGACAGGGGCGGGAATGAAAAACTGTTTTTT
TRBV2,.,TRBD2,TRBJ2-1,CASITTSGANEQFF,TGTGCCAGCATTACGACTAGCGGGGCCAATGAGCAGTTCTTC
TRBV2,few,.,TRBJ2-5,CASSRVAVETQYF,TGTGCCAGCAGTAGAGTAGCTGTCGAGACCCAGTACTTC
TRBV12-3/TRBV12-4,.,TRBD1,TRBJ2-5,CASSTGEETQYF,TGTGCCAGCAGCACAGGGGAGGAGACCCAGTACTTC
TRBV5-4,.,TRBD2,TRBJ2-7,CASSESSGSAYEQYF,TGTGCCAGCAGCGAATCTAGCGGATCGGCCTACGAGCAGTACTTC
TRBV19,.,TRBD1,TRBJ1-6,CASSLDRGQNSPLHF,TGTGCCAGTAGCCTGGACAGGGGGCAGAATTCACCCCTCCACTTT
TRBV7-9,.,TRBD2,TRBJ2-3,CASRPTSGSPDTQYF,TGTGCCAGCAGACCGACTAGCGGGAGCCCAGATACGCAGTATTTT
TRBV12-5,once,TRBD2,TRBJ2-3,CASGLTGTSRRDTQYF,TGTGCTAGTGGTTTGACCGGGACTAGCAGGAGAGATACGCAGTATTTT
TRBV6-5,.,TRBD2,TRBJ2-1,CASSYSLAGADNEQFF,TGTGCCAGCAGTTACTCTCTAGCGGGAGCGGACAATGAGCAGTTCTTC
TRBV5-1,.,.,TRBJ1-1,CASSPTVQNTEAFF,TGCGCCAGCAGCCCGACAGTTCAGAACACTGAAGCTTTCTTT
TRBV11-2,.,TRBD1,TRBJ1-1,CASSFGQGNTEAFF,TGTGCCAGCAGCTTCGGACAGGGGAACACTGAAGCTTTCTTT
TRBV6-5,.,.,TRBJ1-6,CASRRGPNSPLHF,TGTGCCAGCCGGAGGGGACCTAATTCACCCCTCCACTTT
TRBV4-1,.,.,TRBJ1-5,CASSQVGEGDQPQHF,TGCGCCAGCAGCCAAGTGGGGGAGGGAGATCAGCCCCAGCATTTT
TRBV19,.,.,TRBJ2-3,CASSITGDSTDTQYF,TGTGCCAGTAGTATAACAGGTGATTCCACAGATACGCAGTATTTT
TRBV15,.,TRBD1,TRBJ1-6,CATSRKGQGFSPLHF,TGTGCCACCAGCAGAAAGGGACAGGGGTTTTCACCCCTCCACTTT
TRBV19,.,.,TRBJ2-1,CASSIQNKSSYNEQFF,TGTGCCAGTAGTATTCAAAATAAGAGCTCCTACAATGAGCAGTTCTTC
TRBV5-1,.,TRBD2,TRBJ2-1,CASSLGGLADKYNEQFF,TGCGCCAGCAGCTTGGGCGGACTAGCGGACAAGTACAATGAGCAGTTCTTC
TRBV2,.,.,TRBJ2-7,CASSEDSGSTYEQYF,TGTGCCAGCAGTGAAGACTCAGGTTCGACCTACGAGCAGTACTTC
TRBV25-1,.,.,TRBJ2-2,CASSELGGANTGELFF,TGTGCCAGCAGTGAGTTAGGGGGAGCTAACACCGGGGAGCTGTTTTTT
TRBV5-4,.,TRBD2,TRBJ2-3,CASSYPDGPSGGADTQYF,TGTGCCAGCAGCTACCCCGATGGCCCTAGCGGGGGGGCAGATACGCAGTATTTT
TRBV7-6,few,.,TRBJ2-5,CASSFSGFGETQYF,TGTGCCAGCAGCTTCTCGGGGTTCGGAGAGACCCAGTACTTC
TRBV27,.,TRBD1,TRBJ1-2,CASISLIDRGLYGYTF,TGTGCCAGCATATCCCTTATAGACAGGGGGCTTTATGGCTACACCTTC
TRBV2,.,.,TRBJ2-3,CASSETQGSNTQYF,TGTGCCAGCAGTGAAACCCAGGGCAGCAATACGCAGTATTTT
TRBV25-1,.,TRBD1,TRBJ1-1,CASSDPGQGPTEAFF,TGTGCCAGCAGTGATCCGGGACAGGGGCCCACTGAAGCTTTCTTT
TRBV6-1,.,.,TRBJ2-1,CASSEQGGQKQFF,TGTGCCAGCAGTGAACAAGGCGGTCAGAAGCAGTTCTTC
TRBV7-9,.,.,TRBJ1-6,CASSYLVGGNNSPLHF,TGTGCCAGCAGCTATCTTGTAGGGGGAAATAATTCACCCCTCCACTTT
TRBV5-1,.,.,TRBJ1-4,CASSLISGTNEKLFF,TGCGCCAGCAGCTTGATTTCAGGAACTAATGAAAAACTGTTTTTT
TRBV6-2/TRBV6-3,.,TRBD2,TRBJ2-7,CASSRRTSGAYEQYF,TGTGCCAGCAGCCGCCGGACTAGCGGAGCTTACGAGCAGTACTTC